The 30 T cell receptor beta chains below all came from one sample that was sequenced in a study of T-cell memory formation after mild COVID-19 (dated by TCRdb to the early 2020s). The receptor library was made with 5' RACE. Sequencing took place on an Illumina NovaSeq 6000. Using fastp at Q25 and MiXCR, TCRdb reprocessed the public reads and kept productive beta chains. Every CDR3 protein is listed once, alongside the most common genes and DNA of its rows. Recorded for this sample are hundreds of thousands of distinct CDR3 sequences; about a fifth of them occurred a single time. Around 12% of the sample goes to the ten largest clones. The sample was PBMCs or a T cell subset sorted from them (not recorded which). The receptors were sampled from an adult woman who had mild COVID-19 (a few samples of this study predate the infection). The sample titles of this study are shuffled in the database, so cell type and time point are left out; the donor was told from shared clones.

This clonotype was detected a few times. The rearrangement uses TRBV11-3 and TRBJ2-1; TRBD2 is a possible D gene (6 bases). There are 16 residues in the CDR3. The V end lost 4 bases, the J end lost 4 bases, and 17 bases lay between the germline ends. Germline V CDR1 and CDR2: SGHNT, YENEEA. The CDR3 bases are TGTGCCAGCAGCTCCCTCGGGGGAGAAGCGTACAATGAGCAGTTCTTC. It translates to CASSSLGGEAYNEQFF.

This chain links TRBV3-1 with TRBJ1-5, with D unresolved. The germline V gene has CDR1 LGHDT and CDR2 YNNKEL (reference sequence). The CDR3 contains 13 residues. V lost 1 base and J 7 bases, leaving 8 bases between the germline ends. CDR3 region: CASSQVLAQPQHF. CDR3 DNA sequence: TGTGCCAGCAGCCAAGTCCTGGCGCAGCCCCAGCATTTT.

In this sample, this clonotype turned up a few times. In DNA, the CDR3 is TGTGCCAGCAGTCCTGGGGGGACATCCTACGAGCAGTACTTC. Residues: CASSPGGTSYEQYF. The chain couples TRBV7-3 to TRBJ2-7, with D perhaps assigned TRBD1 or TRBD2 (6 bases each). Trimming removed 6 bases from V and 1 base from J, with 13 bases in between. CDR1 and CDR2 (germline): SGHTA, FQGTGA. The CDR3 covers 14 residues.

The genes are TRBV4-2 and TRBJ1-5, with D unresolved. The CDR3 is 16 amino acids. Trimming pared 0 bases from V and 0 bases from J, leaving 9 bases between. Germline V gene sequence: CDR1 LGHNA, CDR2 YNFKEQ. CDR3 sequence (DNA): TGTGCCAGCAGCCAAGAAGAGTACGATAGCAATCAGCCCCAGCATTTT. Its protein is CASSQEEYDSNQPQHF.

In its sample, this clonotype was seen a few times. V is TRBV12-3 or TRBV12-4 and J is TRBJ2-5; D is uncertain. The ends were cut back, 6 bases at V and 7 bases at J, with 12 bases in the middle. The CDR3 covers 12 residues. DNA of the CDR3: TGTGCCAGCAGCGACCCGTTGGGGACCCAGTACTTC. It yields the protein CASSDPLGTQYF.

The chain couples TRBV20-1 to TRBJ1-1; 7 bases are shared with TRBD1. V was pared by 8 bases and J by 5 bases, with 8 bases of the junction left unmatched. CDR3 length: 12 residues. Germline V gene lookup returns CDR1 DFQATT and CDR2 SNEGSKA (reference sequence). CDR3 in DNA: TGCAGTCCATACAGGGGCCGGACTGAAGCTTTCTTT. Amino acids: CSPYRGRTEAFF.

There are many counts of this clonotype. The rearrangement links TRBV5-1 to TRBJ2-5; TRBD1 agrees at 8 bases. This CDR3 is built from 17 residues. V trimming: 0 bases; J trimming: 4 bases; junction bases outside the gene matches: 11. Per germline, CDR1 SGHRS and CDR2 YFSETQ. CDR3 protein: CASSLVSQGARGETQYF. The DNA of the CDR3 is TGCGCCAGCAGCTTGGTGTCGCAGGGGGCGAGGGGAGAGACCCAGTACTTC.

This clonotype was recorded a few times. The chain is built from TRBV7-6 and TRBJ2-1, with 12 nucleotides matching TRBD2. Germline V gives CDR1 SGHVS, CDR2 FNYEAQ. V shed 2 bases and J 10 bases; nucleotides not matched to a gene: 15. This CDR3 is built from 18 residues. In DNA form, the CDR3 reads TGTGCCAGCAGCTTAAAGCTGACTAGCGGGAGACTCACAGGAGAGCAGTTCTTC. Translating gives CASSLKLTSGRLTGEQFF.

This rearrangement joins TRBV20-1 to TRBJ2-1; 14 bases are shared with TRBD2. CDR1 DFQATT and CDR2 SNEGSKA come from the germline V gene (reference sequence). Trimming took 5 bases from V and 5 from J; bases not matched to a gene: 14. The CDR3 has 18 residues. CDR3: CSAPPGLAGVHGDNEQFF. The CDR3 nucleotides are TGCAGTGCTCCACCGGGACTAGCGGGAGTTCACGGCGACAATGAGCAGTTCTTC.

This clonotype showed up just a few times. The chain has TRBV11-3 and TRBJ2-3, with a tentative D call TRBD2 (6 bases). V was trimmed by 5 bases and J by 2 bases, leaving 14 bases between them. The CDR3 covers 15 residues. Germline V gene data show CDR1 as SGHNT and CDR2 as YENEEA. The chain's CDR3 is CASSRGWGPTDTQYF. DNA for the CDR3: TGTGCCAGCAGCCGGGGGTGGGGTCCCACAGATACGCAGTATTTT.

This clonotype came up a few times. This chain uses TRBV27 with TRBJ2-6; D not certain. The CDR3 is made up of 15 amino acids. The germline CDR1 and CDR2 sequences are MNHEY and SMNVEV (reference sequence). V gave up 0 bases and J gave up 6 bases, with 9 bases separating them. The CDR3 sequence is CASSLSRSLANVLTF. CDR3 DNA sequence: TGTGCCAGCAGTTTATCGAGGTCGCTGGCCAACGTCCTGACTTTC.

This chain links TRBV6-2 or TRBV6-3 with TRBJ2-7, with a tentative D call TRBD1 (7 bases). The ends were cut back, 6 bases at V and 4 bases at J, with 19 bases in the middle. This CDR3 is built from 15 residues. Germline V CDR1 and CDR2: MNHEY, SVGEGT. CDR3 region: CASRSSSAGGYEQYF. The CDR3 DNA is TGTGCCAGCAGGTCATCTTCGGCAGGGGGGTACGAGCAGTACTTC.

V usage is TRBV4-3 and J usage is TRBJ2-1, with a weak D call TRBD2 (6 bases). Trimming removed 0 bases at V and 4 bases at J, with 10 bases between. This CDR3 contains 15 residues. From germline, CDR1 is LGHNA and CDR2 YSLEER. The CDR3 here is CASSQDGGRYNEQFF. The CDR3 coding sequence is TGCGCCAGCAGCCAAGACGGGGGACGTTACAATGAGCAGTTCTTC.

This clonotype was detected a few times. J is TRBJ2-5 and V is TRBV7-9; D possibly corresponds to TRBD1 (5 bases). V lost 8 bases to trimming and J lost 2 bases, with 12 bases between them. This CDR3 spans 13 amino acids. Germline CDR1 and CDR2: SEHNR and FQNEAQ (reference sequence). The CDR3 sequence is CASRLRGQETQYF. CDR3 sequence (DNA): TGTGCCAGCCGGTTAAGGGGACAAGAGACCCAGTACTTC.

This clonotype was observed once. The chain has TRBV5-6 and TRBJ1-1; no firm D call. CDR3 size: 12 residues. The germline gives CDR1 SGHDT, CDR2 YYEEEE. V was trimmed by 2 bases and J by 5 bases, leaving 7 bases between them. CDR3 nucleotides: TGTGCCAGCAGCTTCGTCGAGACTGAAGCTTTCTTT. It specifies CASSFVETEAFF.

This chain connects TRBV20-1 to TRBJ1-1, with TRBD1 matching over 10 bases. Germline V CDR1 and CDR2: DFQATT, SNEGSKA (reference sequence). The CDR3 consists of 14 residues. V was clipped by 5 bases and J by 8 bases; unmatched bases: 11. The CDR3 bases are TGCAGTGCTCCTATGGGACAGGGGCTCCCAGAAGCTTTCTTT. Translated: CSAPMGQGLPEAFF.

This clonotype was counted between two and nine times. The rearrangement links TRBV7-2 to TRBJ1-2, with a weak D call TRBD1 (5 bases). V shed 3 bases and J shed 3 bases, with 11 bases lying between them. Germline V gives CDR1 SGHTA, CDR2 FQGNSA. This CDR3 region has 14 residues. DNA of the CDR3: TGTGCCAGCAGCTTGGATCAGGGCCACTATGGCTACACCTTC. As protein: CASSLDQGHYGYTF.

There are a few counts of this clonotype. The chain has TRBV18 and TRBJ1-1, with 9 bases lining up with TRBD1. V was pared by 3 bases and J by 6 bases, with 5 bases of the junction left unmatched. Germline values: CDR1 KGHSH, CDR2 LQKENI. This CDR3 has 14 amino acids. CDR3 sequence reads: CASSPLTGGSEAFF. Written as DNA, the CDR3 is TGTGCCAGCTCACCTCTGACAGGGGGTTCTGAAGCTTTCTTT.

This chain links TRBV27 with TRBJ2-7, with 9 bases matching TRBD2. This CDR3 region has 15 residues. V shed 3 bases, J shed 3 bases, and the junction held 6 bases outside the gene matches. CDR1 and CDR2 (germline): MNHEY, SMNVEV (reference sequence). The CDR3 sequence is CASSFGAGGHYEQYF. The DNA of the CDR3 is TGTGCCAGCAGTTTCGGAGCGGGGGGCCACTACGAGCAGTACTTC.

Details on this clonotype: A junction boundary mismatches the germline segment, possibly from a read error. CDR3 DNA: TGTGCCAGCAGCCAAGAACAGAACACCGTGGAGCTGTTTTTT. Its protein product is CASSQEQNTVELFF. The chain couples TRBV14 to TRBJ2-2; D is undetermined. Per germline, CDR1 SGHDN and CDR2 FVKESK. This CDR3 region has 14 residues. Filled out from reference TRBV14 and TRBJ2-2, the complete variable domain reads EAGVTQFPSHSVIEKGQTVTLRCDPISGHDNLYWYRRVMGKEIKFLLHFVKESKQDESGMPNNRFLAERTGGTYSTLKVQPAELEDSGVYFCASSQEQNTVELFFGEGSRLTVL.

This clonotype was observed at least ten times. The genes are TRBV12-3 or TRBV12-4 and TRBJ2-5, with D unclear. The CDR3 runs to 13 residues. The V and J ends lost 3 bases and 5 bases respectively, with 10 bases between them. CDR3 region: CASSLNPRETQYF. CDR3 DNA: TGTGCCAGCAGTTTGAATCCCCGGGAGACCCAGTACTTC.

The rearrangement uses TRBV12-3 or TRBV12-4 and TRBJ2-7; D may be TRBD1 (5 bases). CDR3 length: 15 residues. The germline V and J ends were trimmed by 2 bases and 5 bases, with 16 bases remaining between them. CDR3 sequence reads: CASSLHRSFVHEQYF. The CDR3 region has the DNA TGTGCCAGCAGTTTACACAGGAGCTTCGTCCACGAGCAGTACTTC.

This clonotype showed up just a few times. The CDR3 bases are TGCAGTGCCCCCGGGGCAGTCCACGAGCAGTACTTC. This sequence encodes CSAPGAVHEQYF. The genes are TRBV20-1 and TRBJ2-7; perhaps D is TRBD1 or TRBD2 (5 bases each). Trimming removed 6 bases at V and 5 bases at J, with 14 bases between. CDR1 DFQATT and CDR2 SNEGSKA come from the germline V gene (reference sequence). The CDR3 consists of 12 residues.

This clonotype was detected only a few times. The chain has TRBV3-1 and TRBJ1-1; D may be TRBD1 (5 bases). This CDR3 spans 14 amino acids. With 1 base removed from V and 4 bases from J, the gap between germline ends came to 10 bases. Looked up from germline, CDR1 is LGHDT and CDR2 is YNNKEL (reference sequence). CDR3 residues: CASSQAGLGTEAFF. CDR3 in DNA: TGTGCCAGCAGCCAAGCAGGGTTGGGCACTGAAGCTTTCTTT. Based on the CDR3 plus reference TRBV3-1 and TRBJ1-1, the full variable domain is DTAVSQTPKYLVTQMGNDKSIKCEQNLGHDTMYWYKQDSKKFLKIMFSYNNKELIINETVPNRFSPKSPDKAHLNLHINSLELGDSAVYFCASSQAGLGTEAFFGQGTRLTVV.

This clonotype was observed at least ten times. The V gene is TRBV12-3 or TRBV12-4, the J gene TRBJ2-7, with TRBD1 matching 9 bases. Trimming removed 5 bases from V and 3 bases from J; junction bases left unmatched: 5. This CDR3 has 14 amino acids. CDR3 loop: CASSEGTGFYEQYF. The CDR3 region has the DNA TGTGCCAGCAGTGAAGGGACAGGGTTCTACGAGCAGTACTTC.

There are a few counts of this clonotype. This chain joins TRBV7-9 and TRBJ2-7, with 7 bases fitting TRBD1. The V gene's germline CDR1 is SEHNR and CDR2 FQNEAQ (reference sequence). CDR3 length: 15 residues. With V trimmed by 2 bases and J by 3 bases, 7 bases remained unmatched. The CDR3 reads CASSLKGGPIYEQYF. CDR3 coding DNA: TGTGCCAGCAGCTTAAAAGGGGGCCCGATCTACGAGCAGTACTTC.

For the CDR3, the DNA is TGTGCCAGCAGCCAATCAGCGGGGGGCGTCACAGATACGCAGTATTTT. This gives the protein CASSQSAGGVTDTQYF. The chain is built from TRBV7-6 and TRBJ2-3; 9 nucleotides line up with TRBD2. The trim removed 5 bases at V and 2 bases at J, leaving 8 bases unmatched. Germline CDR1 reads SGHVS; CDR2 reads FNYEAQ. The CDR3 runs to 16 residues.

The J gene is TRBJ1-5, the V gene TRBV12-3 or TRBV12-4, with TRBD1 as a possible D gene (5 bases). V was cut by 6 bases and J by 7 bases, with 10 bases left in between. The CDR3 sequence is 12 residues long. The CDR3 here is CASSREGQPQHF. Written as DNA, the CDR3 is TGTGCCAGCAGCCGCGAGGGGCAGCCCCAGCATTTT.

The chain links TRBV24-1 to TRBJ2-2; unclear D gene. CDR1 and CDR2 (germline): KGHDR, SFDVKD. Trimming shortened V by 4 bases and J by 5 bases, and 13 bases separated the two germline ends. The CDR3 is 15 amino acids. The CDR3 region has the DNA TGTGCCACCAGTGAGGCGCGACCCGCAACCGGGGAGCTGTTTTTT. It yields the protein CATSEARPATGELFF.

This clonotype was seen more than once but under ten times. The V call is TRBV6-5, the J call TRBJ2-1; TRBD1 aligns across 7 bases. This CDR3 region has 15 residues. The V and J ends lost 5 bases and 2 bases, in that order; junction bases with no gene match: 6. The V gene's germline CDR1 is MNHEY and CDR2 SVGAGI. The CDR3 sequence: CASSDMTGTYNEQFF. CDR3 in DNA: TGTGCCAGCAGTGACATGACAGGGACCTACAATGAGCAGTTCTTC.